This T cell receptor (beta chain) was sequenced during a study of blood T cell repertoires in COVID-19. The overall study: There were acute and convalescent COVID-19 samples, and they came from the United States, Italy and Spain. PBMCs, B-cell-depleted T cells, or T cells provided the cDNA or gDNA that made up the material.

How the authors handled the data: Nucleated cell counts were estimated from reference gene primer amplification. Profiled with immunoSEQ multiplex PCR; TCRdb holds only in-frame clones, not every one. V, J and clone size are taken as reported in that table, and D and trimming were inferred from the DNA itself. The data show about 44,000 clones, about nine tenths seen once. Between the trimmed V and J ends, which lost 6 bases and 2 bases, there was a span of 11 bases. The CDR3 runs 15 residues. In germline, CDR1 is SNHLY, CDR2 FYNNEI. This chain uses TRBV2 with TRBJ1-6; TRBD1 is a possible D gene (6 bases). The TCR sequence derives from a woman at least 80 years old in a cohort sampled during active or convalescent COVID-19. The sample comprised peripheral blood. The CDR3 loop reads CASRIGGPYNSPLHF. Here the CDR3 DNA reads TGTGCCAGCAGAATAGGGGGACCCTATAATTCACCCCTCCACTTT.